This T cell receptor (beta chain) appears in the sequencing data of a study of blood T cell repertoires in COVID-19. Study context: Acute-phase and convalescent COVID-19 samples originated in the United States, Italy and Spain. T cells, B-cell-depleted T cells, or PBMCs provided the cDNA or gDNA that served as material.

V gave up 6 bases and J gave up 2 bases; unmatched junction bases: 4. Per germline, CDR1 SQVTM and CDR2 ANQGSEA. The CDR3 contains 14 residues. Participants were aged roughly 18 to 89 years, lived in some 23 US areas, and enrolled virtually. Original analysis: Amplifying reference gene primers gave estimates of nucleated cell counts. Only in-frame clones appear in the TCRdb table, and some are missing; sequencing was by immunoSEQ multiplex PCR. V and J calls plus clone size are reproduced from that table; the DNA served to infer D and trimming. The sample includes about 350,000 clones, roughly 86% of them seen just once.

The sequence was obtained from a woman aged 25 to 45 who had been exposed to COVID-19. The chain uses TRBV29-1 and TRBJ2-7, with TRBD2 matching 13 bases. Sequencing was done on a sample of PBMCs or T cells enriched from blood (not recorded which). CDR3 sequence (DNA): TGCAGCGTAAACGGACTAGCGGGGGCCTACGAGCAGTACTTC. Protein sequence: CSVNGLAGAYEQYF.